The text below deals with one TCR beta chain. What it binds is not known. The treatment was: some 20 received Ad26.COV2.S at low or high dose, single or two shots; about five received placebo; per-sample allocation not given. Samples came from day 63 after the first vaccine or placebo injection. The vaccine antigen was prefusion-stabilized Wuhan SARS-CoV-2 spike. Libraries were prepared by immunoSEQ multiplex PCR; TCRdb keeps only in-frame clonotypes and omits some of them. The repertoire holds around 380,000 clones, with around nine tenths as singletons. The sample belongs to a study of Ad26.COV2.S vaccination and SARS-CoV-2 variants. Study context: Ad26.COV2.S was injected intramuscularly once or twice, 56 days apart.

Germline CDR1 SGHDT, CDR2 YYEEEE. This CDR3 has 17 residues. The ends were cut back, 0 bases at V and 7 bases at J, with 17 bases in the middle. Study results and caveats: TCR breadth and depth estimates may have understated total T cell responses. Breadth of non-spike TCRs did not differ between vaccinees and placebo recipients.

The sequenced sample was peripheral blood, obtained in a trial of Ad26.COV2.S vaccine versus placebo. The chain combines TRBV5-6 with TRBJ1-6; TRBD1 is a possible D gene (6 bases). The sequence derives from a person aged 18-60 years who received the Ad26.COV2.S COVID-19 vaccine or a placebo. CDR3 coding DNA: TGTGCCAGCAGCTTGGTGAAACAGGGTATACGGAATTCACCCCTCCACTTT. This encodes CASSLVKQGIRNSPLHF.